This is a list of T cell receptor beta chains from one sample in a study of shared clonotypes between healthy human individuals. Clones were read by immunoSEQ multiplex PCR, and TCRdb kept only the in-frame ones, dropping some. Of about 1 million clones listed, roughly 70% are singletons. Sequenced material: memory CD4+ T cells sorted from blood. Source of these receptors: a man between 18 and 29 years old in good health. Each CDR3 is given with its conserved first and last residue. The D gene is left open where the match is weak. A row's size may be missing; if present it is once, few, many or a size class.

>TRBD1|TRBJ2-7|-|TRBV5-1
CASSSGTGGSVEYF
TGCGCCAGCAGCTCCGGGACAGGGGGTTCGGTAGAGTACTTC
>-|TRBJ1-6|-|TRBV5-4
CASSVGGSYNSPLHF
TGTGCCAGCAGCGTAGGGGGGTCCTATAATTCACCCCTCCACTTT
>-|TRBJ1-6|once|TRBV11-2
CASSLLGGNSPLHF
TGTGCCAGCAGCTTACTGGGGGGGAATTCACCCCTCCACTTT
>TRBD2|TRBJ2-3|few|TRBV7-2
CASQISGGTDTQYF
TGTGCCAGTCAGATTAGCGGGGGCACAGATACGCAGTATTTT
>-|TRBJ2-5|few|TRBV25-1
CASRSVETQYF
TGTGCCAGCCGATCGGTTGAGACCCAGTACTTC
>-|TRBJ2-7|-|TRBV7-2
CASSQWVRRHEQYF
TGTGCCAGCAGCCAATGGGTGCGGCGCCACGAGCAGTACTTC
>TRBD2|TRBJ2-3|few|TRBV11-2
CASSPSLAGGSTDTQYF
TGTGCCAGCAGCCCCTCCTTAGCGGGGGGTAGCACAGATACGCAGTATTTT
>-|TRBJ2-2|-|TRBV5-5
CASSPGGVNTGELFF
TGTGCCAGCAGCCCCGGAGGGGTCAACACCGGGGAGCTGTTTTTT
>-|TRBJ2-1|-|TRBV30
CAWSRAYNEQFF
TGTGCCTGGAGTAGGGCTTACAATGAGCAGTTCTTC
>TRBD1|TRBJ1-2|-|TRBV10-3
CASYPGQGAYGYTF
TGTGCCAGCTATCCGGGACAGGGTGCCTATGGCTACACCTTC
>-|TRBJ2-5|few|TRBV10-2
CASSDSGEETQYF
TGCGCCAGCAGTGACTCAGGGGAGGAGACCCAGTACTTC
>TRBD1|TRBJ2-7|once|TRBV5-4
CASSRRDRDRGAQYF
TGTGCCAGCAGCAGGCGGGACAGGGACCGGGGGGCGCAGTACTTC
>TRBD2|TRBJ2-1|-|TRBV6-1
CASTGLAGVEQFF
TGTGCCAGCACCGGACTAGCGGGAGTAGAGCAGTTCTTC
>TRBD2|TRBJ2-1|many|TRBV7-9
CASSLSGPSSYNEQFF
TGTGCCAGCAGTCTTAGCGGGCCGAGCTCCTACAATGAGCAGTTCTTC
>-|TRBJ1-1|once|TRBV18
CASSPDEAREAFF
TGTGCCAGCTCACCGGACGAGGCGAGAGAAGCTTTCTTT
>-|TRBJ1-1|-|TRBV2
CASGGWAAGNTEAFF
TGTGCCAGCGGGGGGTGGGCTGCGGGGAACACTGAAGCTTTCTTT
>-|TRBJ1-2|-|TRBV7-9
CASSPEQLTYGYTF
TGTGCCAGCAGCCCAGAACAGCTGACCTATGGCTACACCTTC
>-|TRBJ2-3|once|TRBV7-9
CASSLVGPSTDTQYF
TGTGCCAGCAGCTTAGTGGGGCCGAGCACAGATACGCAGTATTTT
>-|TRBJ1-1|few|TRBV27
CASSLWSARGNTEAFF
TGTGCCAGCAGTTTATGGTCGGCCAGGGGGAACACTGAAGCTTTCTTT
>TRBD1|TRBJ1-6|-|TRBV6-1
CASSEGQVENSPLHF
TGTGCCAGCAGTGAGGGACAGGTCGAGAATTCACCCCTCCACTTT
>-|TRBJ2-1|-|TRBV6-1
CASTRAGSSYNEQFF
TGTGCCAGCACGCGCGCGGGAAGCTCCTACAATGAGCAGTTCTTC
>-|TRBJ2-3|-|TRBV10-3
CAITGTNSTDTQYF
TGTGCCATCACCGGGACGAATAGCACAGATACGCAGTATTTT
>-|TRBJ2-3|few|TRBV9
CASSPGGVSTDTQYF
TGTGCCAGCAGCCCAGGGGGGGTGAGCACAGATACGCAGTATTTT
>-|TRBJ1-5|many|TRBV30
CAWSSEGGGNQPQHF
TGTGCCTGGAGTTCCGAGGGAGGGGGCAATCAGCCCCAGCATTTT
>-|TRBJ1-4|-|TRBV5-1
CASSLWRVGANEKLFF
TGCGCCAGCAGCTTGTGGAGGGTTGGGGCTAATGAAAAACTGTTTTTT
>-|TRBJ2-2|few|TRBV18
CASSSQGSNTGELFF
TGTGCCAGCTCAAGTCAGGGATCCAACACCGGGGAGCTGTTTTTT
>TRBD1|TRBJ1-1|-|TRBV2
CASRDRGFAEAFF
TGTGCCAGCAGAGACAGGGGTTTCGCTGAAGCTTTCTTT
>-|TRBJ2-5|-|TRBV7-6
CASSLGERQETQYF
TGTGCCAGCAGCTTAGGGGAGCGTCAAGAGACCCAGTACTTC
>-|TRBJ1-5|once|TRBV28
CASRIQGVSNQPQHF
TGTGCCAGCAGAATTCAGGGCGTAAGCAATCAGCCCCAGCATTTT
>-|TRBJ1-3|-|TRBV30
CAWSVDSGNTIYF
TGTGCCTGGAGTGTAGACTCTGGAAACACCATATATTTT
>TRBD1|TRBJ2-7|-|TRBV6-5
CASSYLGQGTYEQYF
TGTGCCAGCAGTTACTTGGGACAGGGCACCTACGAGCAGTACTTC
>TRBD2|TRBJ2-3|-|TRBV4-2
CAGSLGLVDTQYF
TGTGCCGGCAGTCTCGGACTAGTAGATACGCAGTATTTT
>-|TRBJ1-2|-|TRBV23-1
CASSQLNGGYTF
TGCGCCAGCAGTCAATTGAATGGAGGCTACACCTTC
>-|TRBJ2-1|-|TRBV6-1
CASNGGIYNEQFF
TGTGCCAGCAATGGGGGAATCTACAATGAGCAGTTCTTC
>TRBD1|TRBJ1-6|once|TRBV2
CASSDRTGRESPLHF
TGTGCCAGCAGTGACCGGACAGGGCGGGAGTCACCCCTCCACTTT
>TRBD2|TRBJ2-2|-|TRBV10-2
CASVTSGNTGELFF
TGCGCCAGTGTGACTAGCGGCAACACCGGGGAGCTGTTTTTT
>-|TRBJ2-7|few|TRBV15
CATSRDPGGYEQYF
TGTGCCACCAGCAGAGACCCCGGCGGCTACGAGCAGTACTTC
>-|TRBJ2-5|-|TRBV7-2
CASSPSPIETQYF
TGTGCCAGCAGCCCTAGCCCGATAGAGACCCAGTACTTC
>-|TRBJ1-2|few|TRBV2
CASSVMQGAGYTF
TGTGCCAGCAGTGTTATGCAGGGAGCGGGCTACACCTTC
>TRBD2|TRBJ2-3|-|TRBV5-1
CASSGIAGGGTDTQYF
TGCGCCAGCAGCGGCATAGCGGGAGGGGGCACAGATACGCAGTATTTT
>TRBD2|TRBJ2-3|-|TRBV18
CASSPRAGVNTDTQYF
TGTGCCAGCTCACCGCGAGCGGGAGTCAACACAGATACGCAGTATTTT
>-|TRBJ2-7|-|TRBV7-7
CASSPTIQRGGEQYF
TGTGCTAGCAGTCCCACAATTCAACGGGGCGGCGAGCAGTACTTC
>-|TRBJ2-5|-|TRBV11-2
CASSYLRETQYF
TGTGCCAGCAGCTACCTGCGGGAGACCCAGTACTTC
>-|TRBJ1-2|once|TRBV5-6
CASSLVGQNYGYTF
TGTGCCAGCAGCTTGGTAGGGCAGAACTATGGCTACACCTTC
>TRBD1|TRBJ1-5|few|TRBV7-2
CASSPRTGSDQPQHF
TGTGCCAGCAGCCCCCGGACAGGGAGCGATCAGCCCCAGCATTTT
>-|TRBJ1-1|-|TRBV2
CASSFTVYTEAFF
TGTGCCAGCAGTTTTACAGTGTACACTGAAGCTTTCTTT
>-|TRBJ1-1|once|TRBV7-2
CASSSPATEAFF
TGTGCCAGCAGCTCCCCAGCCACTGAAGCTTTCTTT
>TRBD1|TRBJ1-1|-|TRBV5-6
CASSWTGGNTEAFF
TGTGCCAGCAGCTGGACAGGGGGGAACACTGAAGCTTTCTTT
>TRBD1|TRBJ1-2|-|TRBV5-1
CASSLEGQGYTF
TGCGCCAGCAGCTTGGAGGGACAGGGCTACACCTTC
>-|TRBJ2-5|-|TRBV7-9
CASSGAWGTQETQYF
TGTGCCAGCAGTGGGGCGTGGGGGACCCAAGAGACCCAGTACTTC
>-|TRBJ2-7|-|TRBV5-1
CASTPSGSRYEQYF
TGCGCCAGCACCCCATCAGGATCTCGCTACGAGCAGTACTTC